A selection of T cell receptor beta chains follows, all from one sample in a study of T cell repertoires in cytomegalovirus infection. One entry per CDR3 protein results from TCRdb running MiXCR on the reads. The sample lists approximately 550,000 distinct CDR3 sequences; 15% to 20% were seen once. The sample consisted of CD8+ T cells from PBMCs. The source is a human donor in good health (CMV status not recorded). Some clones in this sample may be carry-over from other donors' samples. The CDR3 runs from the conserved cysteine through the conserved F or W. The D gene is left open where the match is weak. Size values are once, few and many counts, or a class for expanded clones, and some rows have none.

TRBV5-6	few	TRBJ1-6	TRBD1	CASSLDGGGDSPLHF	TGTGCCAGCAGCTTGGATGGAGGGGGCGATTCACCCCTCCACTTT
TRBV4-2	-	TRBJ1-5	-	CASSQENQGAYNQPQHF	TGTGCCAGCAGCCAAGAGAATCAAGGGGCCTATAATCAGCCCCAGCATTTT
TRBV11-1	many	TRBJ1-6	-	CASSPAGSRGGGSPLHF	TGTGCCAGCAGCCCAGCCGGTTCCAGGGGCGGGGGTTCACCCCTCCACTTT
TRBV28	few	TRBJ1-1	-	CASGDGLNTEAFF	TGTGCCAGCGGAGACGGCCTAAACACTGAAGCTTTCTTT
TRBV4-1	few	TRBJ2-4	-	CASSQGGVRAKNIQYF	TGCGCCAGCAGCCAAGGGGGGGTTAGAGCCAAAAACATTCAGTACTTC
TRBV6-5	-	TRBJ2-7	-	CASSYSSGLRSYEQYF	TGTGCCAGCAGTTACTCTTCGGGGCTTCGCTCCTACGAGCAGTACTTC
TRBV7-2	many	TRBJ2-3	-	CASSLGGVEDTQYF	TGTGCCAGCAGCTTAGGCGGAGTAGAAGATACGCAGTATTTT
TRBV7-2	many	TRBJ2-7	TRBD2	CASSLASGSAYEQYF	TGTGCCAGCAGCTTAGCTAGCGGGAGTGCCTACGAGCAGTACTTC
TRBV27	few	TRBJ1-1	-	CASSFGQSTEAFF	TGTGCCAGCAGTTTCGGACAGAGCACTGAAGCTTTCTTT
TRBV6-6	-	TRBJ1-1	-	CAIKPGAGYPEAFF	TGTGCCATCAAGCCAGGGGCAGGGTACCCTGAAGCTTTCTTT
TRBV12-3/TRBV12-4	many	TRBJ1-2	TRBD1	CASSSDRGAGYGYTF	TGTGCCAGCAGTTCTGACAGGGGCGCCGGGTATGGCTACACCTTC
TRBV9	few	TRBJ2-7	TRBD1	CASSPGDRVLYEQYF	TGTGCCAGCAGCCCCGGGGACAGGGTGCTCTACGAGCAGTACTTC
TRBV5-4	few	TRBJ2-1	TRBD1	CASSFRDRANEQFF	TGTGCCAGCAGCTTCCGGGACAGGGCCAATGAGCAGTTCTTC
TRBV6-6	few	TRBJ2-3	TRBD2	CASSYSLAGRADTQYF	TGTGCCAGCAGTTACTCTCTAGCGGGGAGGGCAGATACGCAGTATTTT
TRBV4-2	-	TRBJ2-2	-	CASSRTGGAQTGELFF	TGTGCCAGCAGTCGAACCGGAGGGGCGCAGACCGGGGAGCTGTTTTTT
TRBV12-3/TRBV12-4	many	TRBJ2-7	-	CASSPRDTAYEQYF	TGTGCCAGCAGCCCTCGGGACACAGCCTACGAGCAGTACTTC
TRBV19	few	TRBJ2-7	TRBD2	CASSIETSGSREQYF	TGTGCCAGTAGTATAGAAACTAGCGGGAGTCGGGAGCAGTACTTC